The 25 T cell receptor beta chains in this list originate from one sample, sequenced in a study of T cells in Graves' hyperthyroidism and ophthalmopathy. The CDR3 regions of TCR beta were amplified from RNA transcripts. The HTBI primer set was used in a first-round RT-PCR of the TCR CDR3. TCRdb re-called the multiplex PCR reads through MiXCR, storing one row per CDR3 protein. The sample lists about 640,000 distinct CDR3 sequences, more than 20% occurring once. The sequencing input was blood. The receptors originated from a man between 25 and 39 years old with Graves' ophthalmopathy.

This clonotype was seen a handful of times. The chain is built from TRBV10-3 and TRBJ1-4; 7 bases are shared with TRBD1. Trimming at V came to 10 bases and at J to 8 bases, leaving 7 bases not matched to a gene. This CDR3 spans 12 amino acids. Germline-derived CDR1 and CDR2 are ENHRY and SYGVKD. CDR3 loop: CATAEDREKLFF. CDR3 sequence (DNA): TGTGCCACCGCCGAGGACAGGGAAAAACTGTTTTTT.

This chain links TRBV28 with TRBJ2-1; no clear D gene. Trimming cost V 6 bases and J 10 bases, with 13 bases left between them. The CDR3 covers 12 residues. The germline V gene has CDR1 MDHEN and CDR2 SYDVKM. The CDR3 bases are TGTGCCAGCAGCCTGACCACTCGGGAGCAGTTCTTC. It is translated as CASSLTTREQFF.

A note on this clonotype: Germline is not matched at one junction end, which may reflect a read error. The chain combines TRBV20-1 with TRBJ2-1; 7 nucleotides line up with TRBD1. The CDR3 totals 14 residues. Germline CDR1 and CDR2: DFQATT and SNEGSKA (reference sequence). The CDR3 DNA follows: TGCAGTGCGCCGGACAGGAGCTCCTGCAATGAGCAGTTCTTC. It codes for CSAPDRSSCNEQFF.

CDR3 sequence: CASRPGTGEYEQYF. CDR3 in DNA: TGTGCCAGCAGGCCGGGGACAGGGGAATACGAGCAGTACTTC. V is TRBV6-1 and J is TRBJ2-7; 10 bases are a match to TRBD1. The junction had 6 bases not matched to a gene; V was cut back by 6 bases and J by 4 bases. The germline CDR1 and CDR2 sequences are MNHNS and SASEGT. The CDR3 sequence is 14 residues long.

This clonotype came up many times. The chain employs TRBV2 and TRBJ2-2; D is possibly TRBD2 (5 bases). The CDR3 has 15 amino acids. The V end lost 1 base, the J end lost 4 bases, and 10 bases lay between the germline ends. CDR1 SNHLY and CDR2 FYNNEI come from the germline V gene. CDR3 sequence reads: CASSEGGWSTGELFF. CDR3 bases: TGTGCCAGCAGTGAAGGAGGGTGGTCCACCGGGGAGCTGTTTTTT. Drawing the rest from reference TRBV2 and TRBJ2-2, the complete variable domain is EPEVTQTPSHQVTQMGQEVILRCVPISNHLYFYWYRQILGQKVEFLVSFYNNEISEKSEIFDDQFSVERPDGSNFTLKIRSTKLEDSAMYFCASSEGGWSTGELFFGEGSRLTVL.

This clonotype came up many times. The rearrangement uses TRBV7-8 and TRBJ2-5; 11 bases are a match to TRBD1. The CDR3 is made up of 15 amino acids. The junction had 4 bases not matched to a gene; V was cut back by 2 bases and J by 5 bases. In germline, CDR1 is SGHVS, CDR2 FQNEAQ. The CDR3 here is CASSLYGQGAETQYF. The CDR3 coding sequence is TGTGCCAGCAGCTTATATGGACAGGGGGCTGAGACCCAGTACTTC.

The table lists this clonotype with many counts. The V gene is TRBV28, the J gene TRBJ1-1; D ambiguous. The ends were cut back, 2 bases at V and 4 bases at J, with 14 bases in the middle. This CDR3 is 15 amino acids long. CDR1 MDHEN and CDR2 SYDVKM come from the germline V gene. The CDR3 region has the DNA TGTGCCAGCAGTTTAAACAGTGCCGGATCCACTGAAGCTTTCTTT. It translates to CASSLNSAGSTEAFF.

There are many counts of this clonotype. This chain joins TRBV3-1 and TRBJ2-7, with D possibly TRBD2 on 6 matching bases. The CDR3 length is 11 residues. V lost 3 bases and J 6 bases, leaving 6 bases between the germline ends. Germline V gene lookup returns CDR1 LGHDT and CDR2 YNNKEL (reference sequence). CDR3 sequence reads: CASSHGGEQYF. The DNA of the CDR3 is TGTGCCAGCAGCCACGGGGGCGAGCAGTACTTC.

This clonotype was seen a handful of times. The CDR3 region has the DNA TGTGCCAGCAGTGAAGCTCAGGAGGGGTACTTC. The encoded protein is CASSEAQEGYF. This chain connects TRBV2 to TRBJ2-4; TRBD2 might be the D (6 bases). The germline V and J ends were trimmed by 0 bases and 15 bases, with 9 bases remaining between them. The CDR3 spans 11 residues. The germline gives CDR1 SNHLY, CDR2 FYNNEI.

In its sample, this clonotype was seen a few times. The chain carries TRBV7-9 and TRBJ2-6; tentatively, D is TRBD1 or TRBD2 (5 bases each). The length of the CDR3 is 15 residues. The V gene's germline CDR1 is SEHNR and CDR2 FQNEAQ (reference sequence). V was clipped by 5 bases and J by 4 bases, with 12 bases between them. CDR3: CASSKMGVGANVLTF. DNA of the CDR3: TGTGCCAGCAGCAAGATGGGGGTCGGGGCCAACGTCCTGACTTTC.

This rearrangement joins TRBV18 to TRBJ2-2; D is ambiguous. Trimming removed 3 bases at V and 7 bases at J, with 9 bases between. Looked up from germline, CDR1 is KGHSH and CDR2 is LQKENI. CDR3 size: 13 residues. CDR3 in amino acids: CASSPNRVGELFF. CDR3 coding DNA: TGTGCCAGCTCACCCAACCGCGTCGGGGAGCTGTTTTTT.

This clonotype occurred many times. This chain joins TRBV30 and TRBJ1-1, with 10 bases lining up with TRBD1. The ends lost 0 bases at V and 0 bases at J; junction bases unmatched: 1. The CDR3 is made up of 15 amino acids. Germline V gives CDR1 GTSNPN, CDR2 SVGIG (reference sequence). The CDR3 nucleotides read TGTGCCTGGAGTGTAGGGACAGGGGTGAACACTGAAGCTTTCTTT. This codes for CAWSVGTGVNTEAFF.

The J gene is TRBJ2-2, the V gene TRBV6-1; weak D call: TRBD1 (6 bases). This CDR3 contains 17 residues. V lost 5 bases to trimming and J lost 2 bases, with 18 bases between them. The V gene's germline CDR1 is MNHNS and CDR2 SASEGT. DNA for the CDR3: TGTGCCAGCAGTTATAACTCGGGGACACTCAACACCGGGGAGCTGTTTTTT. Protein: CASSYNSGTLNTGELFF.

This clonotype came up a few times. This sequence joins TRBV12-3 or TRBV12-4 and TRBJ1-1; the D is unclear. V was trimmed by 6 bases and J by 6 bases, leaving 14 bases between them. This CDR3 has 13 residues. The DNA of the CDR3 is TGTGCCAGCAGCATTGGCCCCTCGGCTGAAGCTTTCTTT. Its translation is CASSIGPSAEAFF.

The sample holds many counts of this clonotype. The chain employs TRBV11-2 and TRBJ2-7, with D perhaps TRBD1 (6 bases). Germline V CDR1 and CDR2: SGHAT, FQNNGV. This CDR3 has 14 residues. Trimming cost V 3 bases and J 4 bases, with 13 bases left between them. CDR3 sequence (DNA): TGTGCCAGCAGCTTGACACAGGGAAGGTACGAGCAGTACTTC. Translating gives CASSLTQGRYEQYF.

V usage is TRBV15 and J usage is TRBJ1-2; TRBD1 might be the D (5 bases). Trimming pared 10 bases from V and 4 bases from J, leaving 10 bases between. Germline V lookup: CDR1 LNHNV, CDR2 YYDKDF (reference sequence). The CDR3 runs to 11 residues. The CDR3 bases are TGTGCCATTAGGGGCCTCTATGGCTACACCTTC. Residues: CAIRGLYGYTF.

This clonotype has a handful of counts. This rearrangement joins TRBV6-1 to TRBJ2-1, with 8 nucleotides matching TRBD1. CDR1 MNHNS and CDR2 SASEGT come from the germline V gene. J lost 9 bases, V lost 6 bases, and 7 bases had no gene match. This CDR3 has 13 residues. CDR3 bases: TGTGCCAGCAGCCTCGGACAGGGCACTGAGCAGTTCTTC. This translates into CASSLGQGTEQFF.

This clonotype was recorded at least ten times. The rearrangement links TRBV20-1 to TRBJ2-7, with 14 bases lining up with TRBD2. J lost 7 bases, V lost 3 bases, and 11 bases had no gene match. From germline, CDR1 is DFQATT and CDR2 SNEGSKA (reference sequence). The CDR3 length is 16 residues. The DNA for the CDR3 is TGCAGTGCTAGTAGCGGACTAGCGGGAGGAGTGGGTGAGCAGTACTTC. Protein: CSASSGLAGGVGEQYF.

The V gene is TRBV6-1, the J gene TRBJ2-2; 9 bases fit TRBD1. In germline, CDR1 is MNHNS, CDR2 SASEGT. The CDR3 runs 16 residues. The V and J ends lost 6 bases and 0 bases, in that order; junction bases with no gene match: 5. CDR3 DNA sequence: TGTGCCAGCAGCAAACAGGGGGCGGCGAACACCGGGGAGCTGTTTTTT. Translated: CASSKQGAANTGELFF.

V gene TRBV6-5 combines with J gene TRBJ1-6, with D maybe TRBD1 (5 bases). In germline, CDR1 is MNHEY, CDR2 SVGAGI. The CDR3 contains 15 residues. Trimming cost V 2 bases and J 5 bases, with 10 bases left between them. The CDR3 nucleotides are TGTGCCAGCAGTTACACGGGACCGAATAATTCACCCCTCCACTTT. Translating gives CASSYTGPNNSPLHF.

The V and J genes are TRBV9 and TRBJ1-6; D possibly corresponds to TRBD1 (5 bases). In germline, CDR1 is SGDLS, CDR2 YYNGEE. CDR3 size: 14 residues. V gave up 3 bases and J gave up 10 bases, with 14 bases separating them. The CDR3, as DNA: TGTGCCAGCAGCGCCGGGGGAGGCTTCTCACCCCTCCACTTT. Protein: CASSAGGGFSPLHF.

This clonotype was observed many times. CDR3 region: CASSAGGDTQYF. CDR3 bases: TGTGCCAGCAGTGCGGGGGGAGATACGCAGTATTTT. V usage is TRBV2 and J usage is TRBJ2-3; 7 bases are a match to TRBD2. Germline assignment: CDR1 SNHLY and CDR2 FYNNEI. CDR3 length equals 12 residues. After removal of 4 bases from V and 5 bases from J, the junction contained 0 bases not matched to a gene.

J is TRBJ2-2 and V is TRBV7-8; 12 nucleotides line up with TRBD2. The V gene's germline CDR1 is SGHVS and CDR2 FQNEAQ. The CDR3 totals 16 residues. V lost 2 bases to trimming and J lost 7 bases; unmatched junction nucleotides: 5. The CDR3 sequence: CASSLLAGGPSGELFF. The CDR3 DNA sequence: TGTGCCAGCAGCTTACTAGCGGGAGGGCCTAGCGGGGAGCTGTTTTTT.

The chain couples TRBV20-1 to TRBJ2-7; D tentatively fits TRBD1 or TRBD2 (5 bases each). Deletions cut 6 bases from V and 5 bases from J, with 23 bases between. There are 15 residues in the CDR3. Germline V gene sequence: CDR1 DFQATT, CDR2 SNEGSKA (reference sequence). Here the CDR3 reads CSALVAGISLNEQYF. The CDR3, as DNA: TGCAGTGCACTAGTTGCAGGGATAAGCTTGAACGAGCAGTACTTC.

This clonotype was seen more than once but under ten times. The rearrangement uses TRBV6-1 and TRBJ2-7, with TRBD1 matching 10 bases. J gave up 3 bases and V 3 bases, and 5 bases lay outside the gene matches. Germline V gene data show CDR1 as MNHNS and CDR2 as SASEGT. The CDR3 loop spans 15 amino acids. The CDR3 DNA reads as TGTGCCAGCAGTGAGGCCGGGACAGGGGTCTACGAGCAGTACTTC. It codes for CASSEAGTGVYEQYF.